These 5 T cell receptor beta chains were sequenced from one sample in a study of blood T cell repertoires in COVID-19. The data were produced by immunoSEQ multiplex PCR, yet TCRdb's version contains in-frame clones alone and is incomplete. Here the sample spans 300,000 to 400,000 clones, 88% being singletons. The sequenced sample consisted of peripheral blood. The receptors were gathered from a woman in her twenties or thirties with COVID-19, enrolled during active disease.

The chain recombines TRBV5-6 with TRBJ1-5; no definite D call. Germline V lookup: CDR1 SGHDT, CDR2 YYEEEE. CDR3 size: 16 residues. The germline V and J ends were trimmed by 4 bases and 0 bases, with 14 bases remaining between them. DNA of the CDR3: TGTGCCAGCAGCCTGTATGCGATTAATAGCAATCAGCCCCAGCATTTT. This encodes CASSLYAINSNQPQHF. Full variable domain (rest looked up from reference TRBV5-6 and TRBJ1-5): DAGVTQSPTHLIKTRGQQVTLRCSPKSGHDTVSWYQQALGQGPQFIFQYYEEEERQRGNFPDRFSGHQFPNYSSELNVNALLLGDSALYLCASSLYAINSNQPQHFGDGTRLSIL.

The chain carries TRBV6-6 and TRBJ2-5; D might be TRBD1 (5 bases). The CDR3 contains 15 residues. Germline CDR1 reads MNHNY; CDR2 reads SVGAGI (reference sequence). Between the trimmed V and J ends, which lost 1 base and 0 bases, there was a span of 9 bases. The CDR3: CASSYLGRDQETQYF. The CDR3 region has the DNA TGTGCCAGCAGTTACTTGGGCAGGGACCAAGAGACCCAGTACTTC.

This clone was seen once. The V and J genes are TRBV7-9 and TRBJ2-7; 8 positions match TRBD2. Germline V CDR1 and CDR2: SEHNR, FQNEAQ (reference sequence). The CDR3 runs to 12 residues. V shed 6 bases and J 7 bases; nucleotides not matched to a gene: 5. CDR3 sequence (DNA): TGTGCCAGCAGAGGCGGGGGGTTGGAGCAGTACTTC. It translates to CASRGGGLEQYF.

The chain is built from TRBV6-5 and TRBJ1-2, with a weak D call TRBD1 (5 bases). Germline CDR1 is MNHEY and CDR2 is SVGAGI. V shed 4 bases and J shed 8 bases, with 17 bases lying between them. The CDR3 extends over 14 amino acids. For the CDR3, the DNA is TGTGCCAGCAGTTCTCAGGGTTCTCTAAGAGGCTACACCTTC. Its protein is CASSSQGSLRGYTF.

The chain employs TRBV9 and TRBJ2-3, with TRBD2 identical over 10 bases. Germline assignment: CDR1 SGDLS and CDR2 YYNGEE. Trimming took 1 base from V and 4 from J; bases not matched to a gene: 6. The CDR3 extends over 16 amino acids. The CDR3 bases are TGTGCCAGCAGCGTATATGGGCTAGCGGGGGCAGATACGCAGTATTTT. It specifies CASSVYGLAGADTQYF.